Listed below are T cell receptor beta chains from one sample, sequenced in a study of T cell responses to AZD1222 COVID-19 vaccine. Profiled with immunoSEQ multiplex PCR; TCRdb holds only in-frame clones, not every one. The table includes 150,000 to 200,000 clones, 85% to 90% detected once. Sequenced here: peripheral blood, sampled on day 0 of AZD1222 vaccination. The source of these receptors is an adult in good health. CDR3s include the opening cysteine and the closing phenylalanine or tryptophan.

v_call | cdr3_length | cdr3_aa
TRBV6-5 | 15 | CASSGRGRVIQPQHF
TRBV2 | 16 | CASNVQGPENTGELFF
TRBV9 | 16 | CASSLTSGRDYEKLFF
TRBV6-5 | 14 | CASSSGRAPDTQYF
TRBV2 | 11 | CASRTVSEQYF
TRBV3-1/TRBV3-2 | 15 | CASSQDIGGNQPQHF
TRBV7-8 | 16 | CASSVPGQGTTGELFF
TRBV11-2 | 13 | CASSLQFSGELFF
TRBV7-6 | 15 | CASSAWGRLNTEAFF
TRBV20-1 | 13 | CSASVGLRYGYTF
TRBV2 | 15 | CASSEFRADNQPQHF
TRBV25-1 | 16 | CASSEGTVLSTDTQYF
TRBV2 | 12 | CASRGGQETQYF
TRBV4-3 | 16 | CASSPNRVGGQETQYF
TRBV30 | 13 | CAWSPTVNYGYTF
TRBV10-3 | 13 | CAISQDIVGELFF
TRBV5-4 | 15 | CASSLVRGSNYGYTF
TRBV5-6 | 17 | CASSLGQIYRESPLAFF
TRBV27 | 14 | CASSSLTGNYGYTF
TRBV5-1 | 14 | CASSRRDWTDTQYF
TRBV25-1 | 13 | CASETGLGTEAFF
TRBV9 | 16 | CASSSTDMHSGNTIYF
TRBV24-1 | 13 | CATSEGTGYGYTF
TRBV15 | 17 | CATSREKAGGSFETQYF
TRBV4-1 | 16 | CASRREPGTANQPQHF